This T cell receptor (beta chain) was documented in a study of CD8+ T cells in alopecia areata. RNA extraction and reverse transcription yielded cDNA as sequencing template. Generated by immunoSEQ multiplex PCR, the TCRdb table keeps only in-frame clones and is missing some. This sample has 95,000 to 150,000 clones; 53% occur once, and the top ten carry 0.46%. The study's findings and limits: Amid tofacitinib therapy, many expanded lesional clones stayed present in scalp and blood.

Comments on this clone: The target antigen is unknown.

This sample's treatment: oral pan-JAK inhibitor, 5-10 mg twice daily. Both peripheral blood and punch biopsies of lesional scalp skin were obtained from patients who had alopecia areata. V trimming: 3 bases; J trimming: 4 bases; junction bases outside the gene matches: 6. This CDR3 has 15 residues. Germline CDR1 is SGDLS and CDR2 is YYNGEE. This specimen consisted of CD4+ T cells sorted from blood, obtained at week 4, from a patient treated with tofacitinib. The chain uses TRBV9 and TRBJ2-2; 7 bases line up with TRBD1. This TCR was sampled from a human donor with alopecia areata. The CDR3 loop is CASSARGQGTGELFF. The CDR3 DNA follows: TGTGCCAGCAGCGCTAGGGGGCAAGGCACCGGGGAGCTGTTTTTT.